The clone carrying this T cell receptor (beta chain) appeared a single time. This sample was taken from a study of blood T cell repertoires in COVID-19. The wider study: Specimens from acute and convalescent COVID-19 originated in the United States, Italy and Spain. PBMCs, B-cell-depleted T cells, or T cells provided the cDNA or gDNA that made up the material.

Repertoires were generated with immunoSEQ multiplex PCR, while TCRdb's copy carries only in-frame clones and drops some. The repertoire consists of about 320,000 clones, with 80% to 90% occurring once and the leading ten covering less than 6.5%. In Cohort 3, a recovered donor had either two negative PCRs, clearance, or symptom resolution. V dropped 1 base and J dropped 4; count of bases not matched to a gene: 8. Per germline, CDR1 SGHAT and CDR2 FQNNGV. The CDR3 is 16 residues long. The sequenced sample consisted of PBMCs or T cells enriched from blood (not recorded which). The TCR comes from a man aged 30-40 years who had recovered from COVID-19. This chain links TRBV11-2 with TRBJ2-7, with 9 bases identical to TRBD1. The CDR3 is CASSLASGTGLYEQYF. For the CDR3, the DNA is TGTGCCAGCAGCTTAGCCTCCGGGACAGGGTTGTACGAGCAGTACTTC. Full variable domain (remainder filled in from reference TRBV11-2 and TRBJ2-7): EAGVAQSPRYKIIEKRQSVAFWCNPISGHATLYWYQQILGQGPKLLIQFQNNGVVDDSQLPKDRFSAERLKGVDSTLKIQPAKLEDSAVYLCASSLASGTGLYEQYFGPGTRLTVT.